The 32 T cell receptor beta chains below come from one sample, sequenced in a study of CD8 T cells in ankylosing spondylitis. TCRdb re-called the 5' RACE reads through MiXCR, storing one row per CDR3 protein. Here the sample spans roughly 230,000 distinct CDR3 sequences, 15% to 20% being singletons. Material: blood, either unsorted or a sorted T cell fraction (not recorded which). These receptors all come from a male donor with ankylosing spondylitis or in good health (not recorded which).

The rearrangement joins TRBV11-1 to TRBJ2-1, with TRBD2 identical over 16 bases. The V gene end was trimmed by 4 bases and the J gene end by 0 bases; junction bases not matched to a gene: 9. The CDR3 consists of 20 residues. The V gene's germline CDR1 is SGHAT and CDR2 FQDESV (reference sequence). CDR3 nucleotides: TGTGCCAGCAGCTCAGCTGGGACTAGCGGGAGGGCCCACTCCTACAATGAGCAGTTCTTC. This translates into CASSSAGTSGRAHSYNEQFF.

The chain uses TRBV4-2 and TRBJ1-4; 8 nucleotides line up with TRBD1. The V and J ends lost 4 bases and 6 bases, in that order; junction bases with no gene match: 10. The germline CDR1 and CDR2 sequences are LGHNA and YNFKEQ. CDR3 length equals 16 residues. The CDR3 loop reads CASSLIRQGSDEKLFF. The CDR3 DNA reads as TGTGCCAGCAGCCTCATTAGACAGGGGTCGGATGAAAAACTGTTTTTT.

Only a few counts were recorded for this clonotype. The chain joins TRBV4-3 to TRBJ1-3; D unclear. The V end was cut by 0 bases, the J end by 8 bases, with 8 bases between. Germline V gene sequence: CDR1 LGHNA, CDR2 YSLEER. CDR3 size: 13 residues. CDR3 in DNA: TGCGCCAGCAGCCAAGACCGGAGCGACACCATATATTTT. It yields the protein CASSQDRSDTIYF.

The rearrangement joins TRBV4-1 to TRBJ2-7, with 7 bases fitting TRBD2. CDR1 MGHRA and CDR2 YSYEKL come from the germline V gene. Unmatched junction bases numbered 3, after V lost 0 bases and J lost 1 base. The CDR3 runs to 15 residues. The CDR3 region is CASSQEGLVSYEQYF. CDR3 bases: TGCGCCAGCAGCCAAGAAGGACTAGTGTCCTACGAGCAGTACTTC.

The rearrangement links TRBV20-1 to TRBJ2-1; tentatively, D is TRBD1 or TRBD2 (5 bases each). There are 16 residues in the CDR3. Germline V gene data show CDR1 as DFQATT and CDR2 as SNEGSKA (reference sequence). Deletions cut 0 bases from V and 5 bases from J, with 17 bases between. CDR3 coding DNA: TGCAGTGCTAGAGACTTTGCGGTGGGGGTCCACAATGAGCAGTTCTTC. The encoded protein is CSARDFAVGVHNEQFF.

Many counts were recorded for this clonotype. J is TRBJ2-1 and V is TRBV29-1; 8 positions agree with TRBD2. Germline CDR1 reads SQVTM; CDR2 reads ANQGSEA. CDR3 size: 13 residues. Trimming removed 4 bases from V and 5 bases from J; junction bases left unmatched: 4. CDR3 region: CSVGLAGNNEQFF. In DNA form, the CDR3 reads TGCAGCGTTGGGCTAGCGGGCAACAATGAGCAGTTCTTC.

This clonotype has just a few counts. In DNA, the CDR3 is TGTGCCAGCAGCGTAGGTCTAGCGGACGTCTCCTACGAGCAGTACTTC. The encoded protein is CASSVGLADVSYEQYF. The chain has TRBV9 and TRBJ2-7, with 7 bases identical to TRBD2. Germline trimming cut 0 bases from V and 0 bases from J; bases unmatched to any gene: 6. The CDR3 runs 16 residues. Germline CDR1 is SGDLS and CDR2 is YYNGEE.

The sample holds a few counts of this clonotype. The chain is built from TRBV4-3 and TRBJ2-1; 8 bases map to TRBD1. V lost 0 bases and J lost 2; bases outside the gene matches: 3. Looked up from germline, CDR1 is LGHNA and CDR2 is YSLEER. The length of the CDR3 is 16 residues. The chain's CDR3 is CASSQDVGQAYNEQFF. The DNA of the CDR3 is TGCGCCAGCAGCCAAGACGTGGGACAGGCCTACAATGAGCAGTTCTTC.

This clonotype was seen more than once but under ten times. V gene TRBV4-3 combines with J gene TRBJ2-1; 7 bases match TRBD2. Looked up from germline, CDR1 is LGHNA and CDR2 is YSLEER. V lost 0 bases to trimming and J lost 9 bases; unmatched junction nucleotides: 14. CDR3 size: 17 residues. The CDR3 sequence: CASSQDFGTIGWGEQFF. In nucleotides, the CDR3 is TGCGCCAGCAGCCAAGATTTTGGGACTATCGGTTGGGGTGAGCAGTTCTTC.

This clonotype has more than one count but fewer than ten. This chain uses TRBV29-1 with TRBJ1-1, with TRBD1 matching 7 bases. Germline CDR1 reads SQVTM; CDR2 reads ANQGSEA. Germline trimming cut 6 bases from V and 3 bases from J; bases unmatched to any gene: 7. The CDR3 covers 13 residues. The CDR3, as DNA: TGCAGCGTGACAGGGCTGTGGGACACTGAAGCTTTCTTT. It codes for CSVTGLWDTEAFF.

This clonotype came up a few times. The CDR3: CASSLGAGYGYTF. The DNA of the CDR3 is TGTGCCAGCAGCTTAGGAGCCGGCTATGGCTACACCTTC. The gene calls are TRBV11-2 and TRBJ1-2; D unresolved. CDR3 length equals 13 residues. V lost 1 base, J lost 4 bases, and 7 bases lay in between. Germline V lookup: CDR1 SGHAT, CDR2 FQNNGV.

This clonotype occurred a few times. The chain links TRBV10-3 to TRBJ1-5; no clear D gene. The CDR3 has 15 amino acids. Per germline, CDR1 ENHRY and CDR2 SYGVKD. V gave up 0 bases and J gave up 3 bases, with 9 bases separating them. Written as DNA, the CDR3 is TGTGCCATCAGTGAGTCGATGGCAGACAATCAGCCCCAGCATTTT. This translates into CAISESMADNQPQHF.

This chain links TRBV4-1 with TRBJ2-5; 8 bases match TRBD1. CDR1 MGHRA and CDR2 YSYEKL come from the germline V gene. CDR3 length: 15 residues. V lost 5 bases and J lost 2; bases outside the gene matches: 7. The CDR3 is CASSFGTGQQETQYF. CDR3 coding DNA: TGCGCCAGCAGCTTCGGGACAGGACAACAAGAGACCCAGTACTTC.

V usage is TRBV4-1 and J usage is TRBJ2-1; 10 bases align to TRBD2. V lost 0 bases, J lost 4 bases, and 18 bases stayed unmatched. The CDR3 has 21 amino acids. The germline gives CDR1 MGHRA, CDR2 YSYEKL. The CDR3 nucleotides are TGCGCCAGCAGCCAAGATCAGGCCAGGGATAGCGGACTAGCGGATTACAATGAGCAGTTCTTC. Translating it yields CASSQDQARDSGLADYNEQFF.

The chain is built from TRBV6-2 or TRBV6-3 and TRBJ2-3, with D possibly matching TRBD1 (6 bases). V lost 4 bases to trimming and J lost 5 bases, with 10 bases between them. Germline CDR1 reads MNHEY; CDR2 reads SVGEGT. This CDR3 spans 13 amino acids. Written as DNA, the CDR3 is TGTGCCAGCAGTTTCCCAGGGGAAGATACGCAGTATTTT. Translation gives CASSFPGEDTQYF.

This clonotype appeared a few times. The chain is built from TRBV20-1 and TRBJ1-1; tentative D call: TRBD1 (5 bases). The V gene's germline CDR1 is DFQATT and CDR2 SNEGSKA (reference sequence). This CDR3 has 14 amino acids. V was pared by 0 bases and J by 5 bases, with 13 bases between. The CDR3 reads CSARDQAGRTEAFF. Written as DNA, the CDR3 is TGCAGTGCTAGAGATCAGGCAGGGCGTACTGAAGCTTTCTTT.

The chain couples TRBV20-1 to TRBJ2-7, with D perhaps TRBD1 (5 bases). CDR1 is DFQATT, CDR2 SNEGSKA, per germline (reference sequence). V lost 0 bases, J lost 1 base, and 10 bases lay in between. The CDR3 spans 14 residues. The CDR3 DNA reads TGCAGTGCTAGAGATCCACAGGCTTCCTACGAGCAGTACTTC. The encoded protein is CSARDPQASYEQYF.

The chain combines TRBV6-4 with TRBJ1-1, with 10 bases aligning to TRBD1. Germline-derived CDR1 and CDR2 are MRHNA and SNTAGT. V lost 2 bases and J lost 9; bases outside the gene matches: 3. The CDR3 has 13 residues. CDR3 bases: TGTGCCAGCAGTGACCGGGACAGGGGCCAAGCTTTCTTT. Translating it yields CASSDRDRGQAFF.

This clonotype appeared many times. The chain has TRBV29-1 and TRBJ2-5; TRBD1 or TRBD2 may be the D gene (5 bases each). The germline V gene encodes CDR1 SQVTM and CDR2 ANQGSEA. V dropped 4 bases and J dropped 4 bases, with 10 bases sitting between them. This CDR3 is 12 amino acids long. Here the CDR3 reads CSVGDQGETQYF. In DNA, the CDR3 is TGCAGCGTTGGGGACCAAGGAGAGACCCAGTACTTC.

This clonotype was picked up many times. The J gene is TRBJ2-7, the V gene TRBV4-1; 7 bases fit TRBD1. The ends lost 1 base at V and 4 bases at J; junction bases unmatched: 4. The CDR3 extends over 14 amino acids. Germline CDR1 and CDR2: MGHRA and YSYEKL. CDR3 sequence reads: CASSQAPRGYEQYF. CDR3 nucleotide sequence: TGCGCCAGCAGCCAAGCCCCCAGGGGGTACGAGCAGTACTTC.

The chain recombines TRBV6-6 with TRBJ2-1; unclear D gene. The germline CDR1 and CDR2 sequences are MNHNY and SVGAGI (reference sequence). Trimming removed 6 bases at V and 8 bases at J, with 14 bases between. There are 13 residues in the CDR3. As DNA, the CDR3 is TGTGCCAGCAGGGATCCAGGTCGGGATGAGCAGTTCTTC. Its translation: CASRDPGRDEQFF.

CDR3 sequence: CASSLSRTYNSPLHF. The CDR3 DNA reads TGTGCCAGCAGTTTGTCAAGGACCTATAATTCACCCCTCCACTTT. This chain links TRBV28 with TRBJ1-6; D is unclear. The germline gives CDR1 MDHEN, CDR2 SYDVKM. The CDR3 totals 15 residues. V gave up 3 bases and J gave up 2 bases, with 8 bases separating them.

Only a few counts were recorded for this clonotype. V gene TRBV4-1 combines with J gene TRBJ2-3, with D perhaps TRBD1 (6 bases). The germline V and J ends were trimmed by 2 bases and 6 bases, with 18 bases remaining between them. Germline CDR1 and CDR2: MGHRA and YSYEKL. The CDR3 contains 16 residues. The CDR3 bases are TGCGCCAGCAGCCAATACAGGGTTGGTGGCGTGGATACGCAGTATTTT. Translating it yields CASSQYRVGGVDTQYF.

This clonotype has just a few counts. This chain uses TRBV7-3 with TRBJ2-2, with a tentative D call TRBD1 (6 bases). The CDR3 consists of 15 residues. CDR1 is SGHTA and CDR2 is FQGTGA in the germline V gene. Trimming left V 0 bases short and J 1 base short, with 6 bases between. The CDR3 region has the DNA TGTGCCAGCAGCTTAACGGGACAGAACACCGGGGAGCTGTTTTTT. It translates to CASSLTGQNTGELFF. Supplemented by reference TRBV7-3 and TRBJ2-2, the full variable domain reads GAGVSQTPSNKVTEKGKYVELRCDPISGHTALYWYRQSLGQGPEFLIYFQGTGAADDSGLPNDRFFAVRPEGSVSTLKIQRTERGDSAVYLCASSLTGQNTGELFFGEGSRLTVL.

This clonotype was counted only a few times. The chain recombines TRBV7-9 with TRBJ2-1, with 8 bases lining up with TRBD2. V trimming: 1 base; J trimming: 1 base; junction bases outside the gene matches: 6. The germline V gene encodes CDR1 SEHNR and CDR2 FQNEAQ (reference sequence). The CDR3 extends over 17 amino acids. The CDR3 here is CASSLDVAGKSYNEQFF. CDR3 in DNA: TGTGCCAGCAGCTTAGATGTAGCGGGAAAGTCCTACAATGAGCAGTTCTTC.

The J gene is TRBJ2-7, the V gene TRBV7-9; D is undetermined. Trimming stripped 4 bases from V and 5 bases from J, with 6 bases between. This CDR3 is built from 11 residues. Germline V gene lookup returns CDR1 SEHNR and CDR2 FQNEAQ (reference sequence). The CDR3 here is CASSSSHEQYF. CDR3 DNA: TGTGCCAGCAGCTCGAGTCACGAGCAGTACTTC. The complete variable domain, with remaining parts taken from reference TRBV7-9 and TRBJ2-7, reads DTGVSQNPRHKITKRGQNVTFRCDPISEHNRLYWYRQTLGQGPEFLTYFQNEAQLEKSRLLSDRFSAERPKGSFSTLEIQRTEQGDSAMYLCASSSSHEQYFGPGTRLTVT.

Notes on this clonotype: A much larger clone differs by one base, so this may be a read error. V usage is TRBV29-1 and J usage is TRBJ2-1; D uncertain. The CDR3 runs 14 residues. In germline, CDR1 is SQVTM, CDR2 ANQGSEA. V shed 4 bases and J shed 1 base, with 11 bases lying between them. The CDR3 nucleotides read TGCAGCGTTGTTCGGGTCTGGTCCTACAATGAGCAGTTCTTC. It translates to CSVVRVWSYNEQFF.

V usage is TRBV7-8 and J usage is TRBJ2-3, with D unclear. V was cut by 1 base and J by 3 bases, with 8 bases left in between. The CDR3 is 14 amino acids. Germline CDR1 is SGHVS and CDR2 is FQNEAQ. This chain's CDR3 is CASSLVVPTDTQYF. The DNA for the CDR3 is TGTGCCAGCAGCTTAGTGGTCCCTACAGATACGCAGTATTTT.

This clonotype was seen only a few times. This rearrangement joins TRBV7-6 to TRBJ1-4, with D unresolved. Trimming removed 5 bases at V and 8 bases at J, with 12 bases between. CDR1 SGHVS and CDR2 FNYEAQ come from the germline V gene. The CDR3 covers 13 residues. Here the CDR3 DNA reads TGTGCCAGCAGCCGGCGGGAAGACGAAAAACTGTTTTTT. It specifies CASSRREDEKLFF.

The chain joins TRBV4-1 to TRBJ2-7; no clear D. The CDR3 totals 11 residues. Germline assignment: CDR1 MGHRA and CDR2 YSYEKL. Deletions cut 0 bases from V and 13 bases from J, with 10 bases between. Written as DNA, the CDR3 is TGCGCCAGCAGCCAAGAGGGCAGAGTTTACTTC. Translated: CASSQEGRVYF.

The genes are TRBV6-6 and TRBJ2-3; D is undetermined. This CDR3 spans 13 amino acids. Trimming removed 2 bases at V and 5 bases at J, with 8 bases between. Germline CDR1 reads MNHNY; CDR2 reads SVGAGI (reference sequence). In DNA form, the CDR3 reads TGTGCCAGCAGTTACCGAGAGTTAGATACGCAGTATTTT. Residues: CASSYRELDTQYF.

CDR3 DNA sequence: TGTGCCAGCAGTTTCCTCGGGAGGACTCTCTACAATGAGCAGTTCTTC. Translating it yields CASSFLGRTLYNEQFF. The gene calls are TRBV27 and TRBJ2-1; TRBD2 aligns across 7 bases. V lost 3 bases to trimming and J lost 3 bases; unmatched junction nucleotides: 8. The CDR3 is 16 residues long. In germline, CDR1 is MNHEY, CDR2 SMNVEV (reference sequence).